A single sample is the source of the 9 T cell receptor beta chains below, sequenced in a study of molecular identifiers for immune sequencing clone quantification. TCRdb reprocessed the PCR reads via MiXCR and lists one record per CDR3 protein. The sample holds a few hundred thousand distinct CDR3 sequences; about a quarter are singletons and the top ten take roughly 0.7%. Sequencing was performed on naive CD8+ T cells from blood, with Jurkat cell RNA spiked in. Subset given: FACS-sorted CD8+CD4-CCR7+CD45RA+ naive T cells. These TCRs come from a human donor in good health. Some libraries in this study had Jurkat cell RNA spiked in.

Details on this clonotype: A much larger clone lies one base from this, so it may be a read error. CDR3 coding DNA: TGTGCCGGTAGTATGGGTTTCCCAGATACGCAGTATTTT. This gives the protein CAGSMGFPDTQYF. The gene calls are TRBV19 and TRBJ2-3; D unclear. Germline V gene lookup returns CDR1 LNHDA and CDR2 SQIVND (reference sequence). The CDR3 is 13 residues long. The whole variable domain, filled in from reference TRBV19 and TRBJ2-3, reads DGGITQSPKYLFRKEGQNVTLSCEQNLNHDAMYWYRQDPGQGLRLIYYSQIVNDFQKGDIAEGYSVSREKKESFPLTVTSAQKNPTAFYLCAGSMGFPDTQYFGPGTRLTVL.

This clonotype was seen repeatedly, ten times or more. This sequence joins TRBV13 and TRBJ1-1; 10 bases fit TRBD1. The CDR3 loop spans 16 amino acids. Germline lookup yields CDR1 PRHDT and CDR2 FYEKMQ (reference sequence). Trimming removed 3 bases from V and 8 bases from J; junction bases left unmatched: 12. The CDR3 DNA sequence: TGTGCCAGCAGCTTCCTGGACAGGGGGAGAATAGGGGAAGCTTTCTTT. This gives the protein CASSFLDRGRIGEAFF.

The sample holds many counts of this clonotype. The chain recombines TRBV7-9 with TRBJ1-5, with D unresolved. Germline loops: CDR1 SEHNR, CDR2 FQNEAQ (reference sequence). The CDR3 contains 12 residues. Trimming removed 3 bases from V and 6 bases from J, with 6 bases in between. The CDR3 DNA reads TGTGCCAGCAGCTTGGGATTTCAGCCCCAGCATTTT. It yields the protein CASSLGFQPQHF. The full variable domain, rest sourced from reference TRBV7-9 and TRBJ1-5, is DTGVSQNPRHKITKRGQNVTFRCDPISEHNRLYWYRQTLGQGPEFLTYFQNEAQLEKSRLLSDRFSAERPKGSFSTLEIQRTEQGDSAMYLCASSLGFQPQHFGDGTRLSIL.

The J gene is TRBJ2-7, the V gene TRBV30, with no clear D. Trimming cost V 1 base and J 6 bases, with 7 bases left between them. Germline assignment: CDR1 GTSNPN and CDR2 SVGIG (reference sequence). This CDR3 is 11 amino acids long. Here the CDR3 reads CAWSGGVEQYF. The CDR3 region has the DNA TGTGCCTGGAGTGGGGGTGTCGAGCAGTACTTC.

The table lists this clonotype with a few counts. The gene calls are TRBV19 and TRBJ1-2; D may be TRBD1 (5 bases). This CDR3 is 13 amino acids long. Germline V gene sequence: CDR1 LNHDA, CDR2 SQIVND (reference sequence). Trimming pared 5 bases from V and 4 bases from J, leaving 11 bases between. CDR3 region: CASSPPGIYGYTF. The CDR3 DNA is TGTGCCAGTAGTCCCCCAGGGATCTATGGCTACACCTTC.

The chain links TRBV5-1 to TRBJ2-3; D ambiguous. Germline CDR1 SGHRS, CDR2 YFSETQ. Trimming took off 0 bases at V and 9 bases at J, with 8 bases between the two ends. This CDR3 contains 12 residues. The CDR3 is CASSLGSGTQYF. Here the CDR3 DNA reads TGCGCCAGCAGCTTGGGCTCCGGCACGCAGTATTTT.

Notes on this clonotype: One base away lies a much larger clone, so this may be a sequencing read error. The conserved closing phenylalanine or tryptophan is absent in this CDR3, likely reflecting a read error. The rearrangement uses TRBV29-1 and TRBJ1-4; D perhaps matches TRBD1 (5 bases). There are 15 residues in the CDR3. In germline, CDR1 is SQVTM, CDR2 ANQGSEA. V was clipped by 4 bases and J by 7 bases, with 19 bases between them. The CDR3 sequence: CSVVAGAASFEKLFL. CDR3 DNA sequence: TGCAGCGTTGTAGCTGGGGCAGCCTCCTTTGAAAAACTGTTTCTT.

The chain employs TRBV20-1 and TRBJ2-7; possible D gene TRBD1, 5 bases. Trimming removed 0 bases from V and 3 bases from J, with 15 bases in between. The CDR3 is made up of 15 amino acids. From germline, CDR1 is DFQATT and CDR2 SNEGSKA (reference sequence). The CDR3 sequence: CSAREGARLGYEQYF. In nucleotides, the CDR3 is TGCAGTGCTAGAGAAGGGGCAAGGCTGGGCTACGAGCAGTACTTC.

About this clonotype itself: This may come from a read error, since a much larger clone is one base off. The chain is built from TRBV14 and TRBJ2-7; D ambiguous. Per germline, CDR1 SGHDN and CDR2 FVKESK. The length of the CDR3 is 12 residues. The CDR3 coding sequence is TGTGCCAACAGCCAAGTGGCACACGAGCAGTACTTC. This codes for CANSQVAHEQYF.